These 20 T cell receptor beta chains share one sample of origin, sequenced in a study of radiation and T cells in renal cell carcinoma. Time point: blood 2 weeks post-SBRT. Indicated treatment: 15 Gy SBRT to primary tumor, nephrectomy 4 weeks later. Some clones are missing from TCRdb's copy, which holds only in-frame ones; the method was immunoSEQ multiplex PCR. The sample includes around 130,000 clones, about 88% of them seen just once. Sample: blood, taken from a patient whose treatment included radiotherapy and nephrectomy. The receptor set was obtained from a woman aged 70 to 79 with renal cell carcinoma.

The chain employs TRBV19 and TRBJ2-1; 7 bases align to TRBD1. The V and J ends lost 6 bases and 4 bases, in that order; junction bases with no gene match: 6. This CDR3 spans 14 amino acids. The germline V gene encodes CDR1 LNHDA and CDR2 SQIVND (reference sequence). This chain's CDR3 is CASSLGGQYNEQFF. The CDR3 nucleotides are TGTGCCAGTAGCCTAGGGGGACAGTACAATGAGCAGTTCTTC.

This chain connects TRBV7-2 to TRBJ2-2, with a tentative D call TRBD2 (6 bases). From germline, CDR1 is SGHTA and CDR2 FQGNSA. Trimming shortened V by 3 bases and J by 4 bases, and 18 bases separated the two germline ends. This CDR3 has 17 amino acids. The CDR3 reads CASSFALSAGLTGELFF. DNA for the CDR3: TGTGCCAGCAGCTTTGCCCTTTCAGCGGGCCTCACCGGGGAGCTGTTTTTT.

The V and J genes are TRBV7-6 and TRBJ2-5; D uncertain. Trimming cost V 2 bases and J 1 base, with 8 bases left between them. This CDR3 has 14 amino acids. CDR1 is SGHVS and CDR2 is FNYEAQ in the germline V gene. CDR3 in DNA: TGTGCCAGCAGCTTATATAAAGGCCAAGAGACCCAGTACTTC. This translates into CASSLYKGQETQYF.

The chain joins TRBV2 to TRBJ2-1; 10 bases match TRBD2. This CDR3 region has 14 residues. From germline, CDR1 is SNHLY and CDR2 FYNNEI. Losses at the gene ends were 5 bases for V and 3 bases for J; bases not matched to a gene: 1. Written as DNA, the CDR3 is TGTGCCAGCAGTAGCGGGGGGGACTACAATGAGCAGTTCTTC. Translated: CASSSGGDYNEQFF.

This chain joins TRBV6-6 and TRBJ1-5; the D gene is possibly TRBD1 (6 bases). This CDR3 has 16 amino acids. V was shortened by 2 bases and J by 1 base, with 12 bases between the two germline ends. Germline CDR1 is MNHNY and CDR2 is SVGAGI (reference sequence). The CDR3 bases are TGTGCCAGCAGTTACGCGGGGGCGCGAAGCAATCAGCCCCAGCATTTT. It is translated as CASSYAGARSNQPQHF.

The genes are TRBV6-1 and TRBJ1-3; tentatively, D is TRBD1 (6 bases). The germline gives CDR1 MNHNS, CDR2 SASEGT. CDR3 length equals 16 residues. V was cut by 3 bases and J by 4 bases, with 16 bases left in between. The CDR3 is CASSDRGTIIGNTIYF. The CDR3 DNA sequence: TGTGCCAGCAGTGACCGAGGGACAATCATCGGAAACACCATATATTTT.

This sequence joins TRBV30 and TRBJ2-5; the D call may be TRBD1 or TRBD2 (6 bases each). Germline loops: CDR1 GTSNPN, CDR2 SVGIG (reference sequence). The CDR3 contains 13 residues. The V end lost 3 bases, the J end lost 4 bases, and 12 bases lay between the germline ends. CDR3 sequence: CAWSGGYGETQYF. The CDR3, as DNA: TGTGCCTGGAGCGGGGGCTATGGAGAGACCCAGTACTTC.

The chain couples TRBV5-1 to TRBJ1-1; D gene unclear. Trimming took off 3 bases at V and 1 base at J, with 13 bases between the two ends. This CDR3 is built from 15 residues. Germline V gives CDR1 SGHRS, CDR2 YFSETQ. The chain's CDR3 is CASSSRFGGNTEAFF. In DNA form, the CDR3 reads TGCGCCAGCAGCTCCCGATTTGGAGGGAACACTGAAGCTTTCTTT.

This clone was detected only once. The chain uses TRBV6-1 and TRBJ1-2; tentative D call: TRBD1 (5 bases). The V gene's germline CDR1 is MNHNS and CDR2 SASEGT. The CDR3 consists of 13 residues. V was shortened by 6 bases and J by 4 bases, with 12 bases between the two germline ends. DNA for the CDR3: TGTGCCAGCAGGCATCAGGGAACCTATGGCTACACCTTC. This translates into CASRHQGTYGYTF.

V and J are TRBV11-2 and TRBJ2-1, with D possibly matching TRBD2 (5 bases). CDR3 length: 12 residues. From germline, CDR1 is SGHAT and CDR2 FQNNGV. Trimming shortened V by 8 bases and J by 3 bases, and 8 bases separated the two germline ends. The CDR3, as DNA: TGTGCCAGCCTAGCTAACTACAATGAGCAGTTCTTC. Protein sequence: CASLANYNEQFF.

This clone was detected a few times. This sequence joins TRBV20-1 and TRBJ1-1; D ambiguous. This CDR3 comprises 10 residues. V was pared by 3 bases and J by 6 bases, with 5 bases between. Germline CDR1 is DFQATT and CDR2 is SNEGSKA (reference sequence). CDR3 bases: TGCAGTGCTAGTTTTGCTGAAGCTTTCTTT. Residues: CSASFAEAFF.

J is TRBJ1-1 and V is TRBV5-5; TRBD1 is a possible D gene (5 bases). Germline V CDR1 and CDR2: SGHKS, YYEKEE (reference sequence). V lost 4 bases to trimming and J lost 1 base, with 14 bases between them. This CDR3 comprises 15 residues. CDR3 residues: CASSPMTDWNTEAFF. CDR3 nucleotides: TGTGCCAGCAGCCCGATGACAGATTGGAACACTGAAGCTTTCTTT.

The chain is built from TRBV6-4 and TRBJ2-2; D uncertain. Germline CDR1 reads MRHNA; CDR2 reads SNTAGT. There are 14 residues in the CDR3. V lost 0 bases to trimming and J lost 3 bases, with 5 bases between them. CDR3 residues: CASSDSTHTGELFF. CDR3 bases: TGTGCCAGCAGTGACTCGACTCACACCGGGGAGCTGTTTTTT.

The V gene is TRBV30, the J gene TRBJ2-5, with D uncertain. The CDR3 is 14 residues long. With 1 base removed from V and 5 bases from J, the gap between germline ends came to 14 bases. Germline assignment: CDR1 GTSNPN and CDR2 SVGIG (reference sequence). In DNA form, the CDR3 reads TGTGCCTGGAGTGCCAACAAGAATTGGGAGACCCAGTACTTC. This sequence encodes CAWSANKNWETQYF.

V is TRBV7-2 and J is TRBJ2-1; weak D call: TRBD1 (8 bases). The V and J ends lost 5 bases and 8 bases respectively, with 22 bases between them. Per germline, CDR1 SGHTA and CDR2 FQGNSA. The CDR3 is 16 amino acids. CDR3 nucleotides: TGTGCCAGCAGCCCAAACAGGGGGGGTAGGTCAGATGAGCAGTTCTTC. Translating it yields CASSPNRGGRSDEQFF.

The count of this clone is one. The chain is built from TRBV6-5 and TRBJ1-5, with D possibly being TRBD1 (6 bases). Germline CDR1 MNHEY, CDR2 SVGAGI. Trimming cost V 2 bases and J 0 bases, with 8 bases left between them. The CDR3 contains 15 residues. The CDR3 sequence is CASSYDRYSNQPQHF. The DNA for the CDR3 is TGTGCCAGCAGTTACGACAGGTATAGCAATCAGCCCCAGCATTTT.

The CDR3 DNA follows: TGTGCCATCAGTGACTCTCGGAACACTGAAGCTTTCTTT. This translates into CAISDSRNTEAFF. V usage is TRBV10-3 and J usage is TRBJ1-1; no reliable D call. The CDR3 extends over 13 amino acids. V lost 3 bases, J lost 1 base, and 6 bases lay in between. Germline CDR1 and CDR2: ENHRY and SYGVKD.

The gene calls are TRBV6-5 and TRBJ2-6; D is unresolved. Germline-derived CDR1 and CDR2 are MNHEY and SVGAGI. The CDR3 runs to 14 residues. Trimming removed 2 bases from V and 0 bases from J, with 2 bases in between. For the CDR3, the DNA is TGTGCCAGCAGTTACGACTCTGGGGCCAACGTCCTGACTTTC. Amino acids: CASSYDSGANVLTF.

The genes are TRBV11-3 and TRBJ2-6; TRBD1 is a possible D gene (6 bases). The germline V gene has CDR1 SGHNT and CDR2 YENEEA. The CDR3 loop spans 17 amino acids. Between the trimmed V and J ends, which lost 5 bases and 2 bases, there was a span of 16 bases. CDR3 nucleotide sequence: TGTGCCAGCAGCCCGCCTCCTAACAGGGCTGGGGCCAACGTCCTGACTTTC. Its protein is CASSPPPNRAGANVLTF.

This chain connects TRBV9 to TRBJ2-1; 7 positions agree with TRBD1. V was pared by 0 bases and J by 4 bases, with 13 bases of the junction left unmatched. The CDR3 is 18 residues long. Germline V gives CDR1 SGDLS, CDR2 YYNGEE. Written as DNA, the CDR3 is TGTGCCAGCAGCGTAGCTACAGGGGCGTTAGTTGCGTACAATGAGCAGTTCTTC. Protein product: CASSVATGALVAYNEQFF.